Listed here are 24 T cell receptor beta chains from one sample, sequenced in a study of shared clonotypes between healthy human individuals. The assay was immunoSEQ multiplex PCR, and TCRdb's table has in-frame clones only and misses some. Among about 2.1 million clones listed, about 92% were seen once. CD45RO-negative, CCR7-positively selected cells formed the naive CD8 fraction, excluding terminally differentiated effector memory CD45RA+ cells. Source material: naive CD8+ T cells from PBMCs. Receptors were obtained from a man in his late teens or twenties in good health. Some clones in this sample may be carry-over from other donors' samples.

This chain uses TRBV9 with TRBJ2-7, with 8 bases aligning to TRBD1. CDR1 and CDR2 (germline): SGDLS, YYNGEE. J lost 2 bases, V lost 4 bases, and 11 bases had no gene match. CDR3 length: 16 residues. The CDR3 reads CASSSLGQAATYEQYF. Written as DNA, the CDR3 is TGTGCCAGCAGCTCATTGGGACAGGCCGCTACCTACGAGCAGTACTTC.

The V call is TRBV30, the J call TRBJ2-1, with D hard to call. V gave up 1 base and J gave up 10 bases, with 14 bases separating them. This CDR3 comprises 13 residues. CDR1 is GTSNPN, CDR2 SVGIG, per germline (reference sequence). The CDR3 DNA follows: TGTGCCTGGAGTGACACCGACCCCGGGGAGCAGTTCTTC. Amino acids: CAWSDTDPGEQFF.

V and J are TRBV4-1 and TRBJ2-2; D uncertain. The CDR3 is 11 amino acids. CDR1 and CDR2 from the germline V gene are MGHRA and YSYEKL. Between the trimmed V and J ends, which lost 4 bases and 4 bases, there was a span of 1 base. The CDR3 nucleotides are TGCGCCAGCAGCCTCACCGGGGAGCTGTTTTTT. Residues: CASSLTGELFF.

This chain links TRBV11-2 with TRBJ2-3; D unclear. The germline gives CDR1 SGHAT, CDR2 FQNNGV. The CDR3 totals 13 residues. V dropped 1 base and J dropped 5 bases, with 7 bases sitting between them. The CDR3 loop reads CASSLALVDTQYF. CDR3 sequence (DNA): TGTGCCAGCAGCTTAGCCCTGGTAGATACGCAGTATTTT.

The chain combines TRBV18 with TRBJ2-5, with D maybe TRBD2 (6 bases). From germline, CDR1 is KGHSH and CDR2 LQKENI. V was cut by 2 bases and J by 3 bases, with 10 bases left in between. CDR3 length equals 14 residues. As DNA, the CDR3 is TGTGCCAGCTCACCAAAGGGACTCGAAGAGACCCAGTACTTC. Amino acid sequence: CASSPKGLEETQYF. Drawing the rest from reference TRBV18 and TRBJ2-5, the complete variable domain is NAGVMQNPRHLVRRRGQEARLRCSPMKGHSHVYWYRQLPEEGLKFMVYLQKENIIDESGMPKERFSAEFPKEGPSILRIQQVVRGDSAAYFCASSPKGLEETQYFGPGTRLLVL.

J is TRBJ1-5 and V is TRBV27, with TRBD1 identical over 8 bases. This CDR3 spans 14 amino acids. Germline-derived CDR1 and CDR2 are MNHEY and SMNVEV (reference sequence). V gave up 6 bases and J gave up 6 bases; unmatched junction bases: 7. The CDR3 protein is CASSRTGIVQPQHF. The CDR3 nucleotides read TGTGCCAGCAGCCGGACAGGGATTGTTCAGCCCCAGCATTTT.

V gene TRBV29-1 combines with J gene TRBJ2-7, with TRBD2 matching 7 bases. The length of the CDR3 is 13 residues. Germline V gives CDR1 SQVTM, CDR2 ANQGSEA. V lost 7 bases and J lost 3; bases outside the gene matches: 9. The CDR3 nucleotides read TGCAGCGCCCTAGGGAGGGGCTACTACGAGCAGTACTTC. Its protein is CSALGRGYYEQYF.

The rearrangement links TRBV29-1 to TRBJ2-2; D gene ambiguous. Trimming took 4 bases from V and 1 from J, leaving 7 bases between them. Germline V lookup: CDR1 SQVTM, CDR2 ANQGSEA. CDR3 length equals 13 residues. CDR3 nucleotide sequence: TGCAGCGTTGTTGAGCGGAACACCGGGGAGCTGTTTTTT. Translated, it gives CSVVERNTGELFF.

This chain uses TRBV5-6 with TRBJ2-2, with 11 bases that match TRBD2. This CDR3 is 15 amino acids long. V lost 4 bases to trimming and J lost 5 bases; unmatched junction nucleotides: 4. CDR1 SGHDT and CDR2 YYEEEE come from the germline V gene. The CDR3 nucleotides read TGTGCCAGCAGCAAGACTAGCGGGGAGACCGGGGAGCTGTTTTTT. It yields the protein CASSKTSGETGELFF.

Notes on this clone: This sample includes further DNA sequences coding for the same CDR3. The gene calls are TRBV7-3 and TRBJ2-2, with D uncertain. V lost 5 bases to trimming and J lost 3 bases, with 7 bases between them. This CDR3 has 13 amino acids. Germline CDR1 SGHTA, CDR2 FQGTGA. CDR3 bases: TGTGCCAGCAGCCCCAGTCACACCGGGGAGCTGTTTTTT. It yields the protein CASSPSHTGELFF.

This rearrangement joins TRBV2 to TRBJ2-7; TRBD1 matches at 8 bases. Per the germline V gene, CDR1 is SNHLY and CDR2 is FYNNEI. The CDR3 is 12 residues long. J lost 4 bases, V lost 4 bases, and 0 bases had no gene match. The CDR3 DNA is TGTGCCAGCAGTGGGACAGGGTACGAGCAGTACTTC. Its translation: CASSGTGYEQYF.

The chain joins TRBV15 to TRBJ2-7, with TRBD2 as a possible D gene (6 bases). The germline V gene encodes CDR1 LNHNV and CDR2 YYDKDF (reference sequence). Trimming shortened V by 0 bases and J by 5 bases, and 29 bases separated the two germline ends. This CDR3 region has 20 residues. The CDR3 DNA reads as TGTGCCACCAGCAGAGATCTCCGCCTCGGTGTTTTAGCGGTCCCCAACGAGCAGTACTTC. Its translation: CATSRDLRLGVLAVPNEQYF. The whole variable domain, filled in from reference TRBV15 and TRBJ2-7, reads DAMVIQNPRYQVTQFGKPVTLSCSQTLNHNVMYWYQQKSSQAPKLLFHYYDKDFNNEADTPDNFQSRRPNTSFCFLDIRSPGLGDTAMYLCATSRDLRLGVLAVPNEQYFGPGTRLTVT.

The chain employs TRBV27 and TRBJ2-5; 15 bases line up with TRBD2. With V trimmed by 5 bases and J by 5 bases, 6 bases remained unmatched. The length of the CDR3 is 16 residues. Germline V gene sequence: CDR1 MNHEY, CDR2 SMNVEV (reference sequence). CDR3 residues: CASSQGLAGGPETQYF. As DNA, the CDR3 is TGTGCCAGCAGTCAAGGACTAGCGGGAGGGCCGGAGACCCAGTACTTC.

The J gene is TRBJ1-2, the V gene TRBV4-1; D ambiguous. V lost 6 bases and J lost 4, with 24 bases in between. Germline CDR1 is MGHRA and CDR2 is YSYEKL. CDR3 length: 17 residues. CDR3 protein: CASRFIIEGLHGYGYTF. The DNA for the CDR3 is TGCGCCAGCAGGTTCATTATAGAGGGTTTACACGGCTATGGCTACACCTTC.

The V gene is TRBV2, the J gene TRBJ2-5; D not certain. Germline V gene data show CDR1 as SNHLY and CDR2 as FYNNEI. The V end lost 6 bases, the J end lost 4 bases, and 12 bases lay between the germline ends. The CDR3 length is 13 residues. CDR3 residues: CASRPPRRETQYF. As DNA, the CDR3 is TGTGCCAGCAGACCGCCTAGGAGAGAGACCCAGTACTTC.

The chain combines TRBV14 with TRBJ1-2; D is unresolved. From germline, CDR1 is SGHDN and CDR2 FVKESK. V was cut by 3 bases and J by 3 bases, with 17 bases left in between. The CDR3 loop spans 16 amino acids. The CDR3 coding sequence is TGTGCCAGCAGCCAGCGGCTCTCGACAAATTACTATGGCTACACCTTC. Translated, it gives CASSQRLSTNYYGYTF. Full variable domain (rest looked up from reference TRBV14 and TRBJ1-2): EAGVTQFPSHSVIEKGQTVTLRCDPISGHDNLYWYRRVMGKEIKFLLHFVKESKQDESGMPNNRFLAERTGGTYSTLKVQPAELEDSGVYFCASSQRLSTNYYGYTFGSGTRLTVV.

The genes are TRBV27 and TRBJ1-5, with a tentative D call TRBD1 (6 bases). Germline V gene sequence: CDR1 MNHEY, CDR2 SMNVEV (reference sequence). V dropped 4 bases and J dropped 5 bases, with 18 bases sitting between them. The CDR3 is 16 residues long. The CDR3 reads CASSSRNGQPYQPQHF. CDR3 in DNA: TGTGCCAGCAGTTCTCGCAACGGACAGCCCTATCAGCCCCAGCATTTT.

In this sample, this clone turned up once. CDR3 in DNA: TGTGCCAGCAGCTCCCCCACAGGGGCTTATGGCTACACCTTC. Encoded protein: CASSSPTGAYGYTF. The chain joins TRBV5-6 to TRBJ1-2, with 7 bases that match TRBD1. Germline CDR1 is SGHDT and CDR2 is YYEEEE. The ends lost 3 bases at V and 5 bases at J; junction bases unmatched: 7. The CDR3 covers 14 residues.

This clone was detected only once. CDR3: CASRTDMEGTQYF. The CDR3 nucleotides are TGTGCCAGCCGGACAGACATGGAGGGGACCCAGTACTTC. The chain employs TRBV27 and TRBJ2-5, with D perhaps given as TRBD1 or TRBD2 (6 bases each). In germline, CDR1 is MNHEY, CDR2 SMNVEV (reference sequence). This CDR3 comprises 13 residues. Trimming took off 8 bases at V and 7 bases at J, with 17 bases between the two ends.

The chain uses TRBV5-1 and TRBJ1-5; D is uncertain. Germline loops: CDR1 SGHRS, CDR2 YFSETQ. This CDR3 has 14 residues. V lost 4 bases, J lost 1 base, and 9 bases lay in between. CDR3: CASSPDGSNQPQHF. As DNA, the CDR3 is TGCGCCAGCAGCCCTGATGGCAGCAATCAGCCCCAGCATTTT.

This clone is a singleton in its sample. The rearrangement links TRBV7-8 to TRBJ2-3; 7 nucleotides match TRBD2. CDR1 and CDR2 (germline): SGHVS, FQNEAQ. Trimming took 1 base from V and 4 from J; bases not matched to a gene: 8. The length of the CDR3 is 16 residues. Written as DNA, the CDR3 is TGTGCCAGCAGCTTAGTTTTGCGGGAGCCAGCAGATACGCAGTATTTT. Its translation is CASSLVLREPADTQYF. Combining the CDR3 with reference TRBV7-8 and TRBJ2-3 gives the whole variable domain GAGVSQSPRYKVAKRGQDVALRCDPISGHVSLFWYQQALGQGPEFLTYFQNEAQLDKSGLPSDRFFAERPEGSVSTLKIQRTQQEDSAVYLCASSLVLREPADTQYFGPGTRLTVL.

On this clone itself: Within the sample, other DNA sequences also encode this same CDR3. The chain links TRBV11-2 to TRBJ2-5; D gene uncertain. CDR3 length: 12 residues. Germline V CDR1 and CDR2: SGHAT, FQNNGV. V lost 0 bases and J 5 bases, leaving 4 bases between the germline ends. The CDR3 loop reads CASSLDAETQYF. In DNA, the CDR3 is TGTGCCAGCAGCTTAGATGCTGAGACCCAGTACTTC. Full variable domain (remainder filled in from reference TRBV11-2 and TRBJ2-5): EAGVAQSPRYKIIEKRQSVAFWCNPISGHATLYWYQQILGQGPKLLIQFQNNGVVDDSQLPKDRFSAERLKGVDSTLKIQPAKLEDSAVYLCASSLDAETQYFGPGTRLLVL.

The chain has TRBV6-5 and TRBJ2-5; the D gene is possibly TRBD2 (6 bases). V was trimmed by 10 bases and J by 5 bases, leaving 17 bases between them. The CDR3 extends over 13 amino acids. Germline V lookup: CDR1 MNHEY, CDR2 SVGAGI. The CDR3 DNA sequence: TGTGCCACCCGAGGAGGGGAACGGGAGACCCAGTACTTC. Residues: CATRGGERETQYF.

The J gene is TRBJ2-1, the V gene TRBV13, with 9 bases lining up with TRBD1. CDR1 is PRHDT, CDR2 FYEKMQ, per germline (reference sequence). This CDR3 is 15 amino acids long. The J segment lost 6 bases and the V segment lost 1 base, leaving 4 bases of the junction unmatched. This CDR3 is CASSLVTGGGNEQFF. CDR3 bases: TGTGCCAGCAGCTTAGTAACAGGGGGCGGCAATGAGCAGTTCTTC. Full variable domain (remainder filled in from reference TRBV13 and TRBJ2-1): AAGVIQSPRHLIKEKRETATLKCYPIPRHDTVYWYQQGPGQDPQFLISFYEKMQSDKGSIPDRFSAQQFSDYHSELNMSSLELGDSALYFCASSLVTGGGNEQFFGPGTRLTVL.